Each of the 12 T cell receptor beta chains below was sequenced from the same sample in a study of blood T cells in healthy people across ages. Combining a sample-barcoded 5' primer with a J-beta primer mix, a second PCR ran for roughly 6 to 12 cycles. One entry per CDR3 protein, called by TCRdb with MiXCR from the 5' RACE reads. The table records 1.4 million or so distinct CDR3 sequences, around 40% of them present only once. Sample: blood. Receptors originate from a woman aged 18-29 years in good health.

This clonotype was seen a handful of times. DNA for the CDR3: TGTGCCAGCAGTTACGCGTCTCGGGATGGCTACACCTTC. This encodes CASSYASRDGYTF. The chain has TRBV6-2 or TRBV6-3 and TRBJ1-2; D uncertain. Germline CDR1 MNHEY, CDR2 SVGEGT. The CDR3 is 13 amino acids. V lost 2 bases, J lost 6 bases, and 10 bases lay in between.

The chain carries TRBV7-9 and TRBJ1-1, with a possible D match to TRBD1 (5 bases). Germline CDR1 reads SEHNR; CDR2 reads FQNEAQ (reference sequence). This CDR3 has 11 residues. With 5 bases removed from V and 11 bases from J, the gap between germline ends came to 12 bases. The CDR3 nucleotides read TGTGCCAGCAGCACGGGACCCTCTGCTTTCTTT. It encodes CASSTGPSAFF.

In its sample, this clonotype was seen once. The V call is TRBV13, the J call TRBJ1-1; D is undetermined. This CDR3 has 14 residues. Germline loops: CDR1 PRHDT, CDR2 FYEKMQ (reference sequence). Trimming removed 7 bases at V and 6 bases at J, with 18 bases between. The DNA of the CDR3 is TGTGCCAGCATCCCCACAAAGGGAGCGGCTGAAGCTTTCTTT. Protein: CASIPTKGAAEAFF.

This clonotype was seen a handful of times. V and J are TRBV7-2 and TRBJ2-1; D could derive from TRBD1 or TRBD2 (11 bases each). Germline V gene sequence: CDR1 SGHTA, CDR2 FQGNSA. The V end was cut by 6 bases, the J end by 6 bases, with 30 bases between. This CDR3 comprises 19 residues. The CDR3 DNA reads TGTGCCAGCAGTTTTGGGGACAGGGGGATCCTAGCGGGAGGCAATGAGCAGTTCTTC. It translates to CASSFGDRGILAGGNEQFF.

In its sample, this clonotype was seen a few times. V gene TRBV4-1 combines with J gene TRBJ2-3, with TRBD2 identical over 10 bases. The germline V gene has CDR1 MGHRA and CDR2 YSYEKL. The CDR3 covers 16 residues. J lost 2 bases, V lost 2 bases, and 4 bases had no gene match. This chain's CDR3 is CASSQLLAGTTDTQYF. The CDR3 DNA follows: TGCGCCAGCAGCCAATTACTAGCGGGGACCACAGATACGCAGTATTTT.

The CDR3 here is CATSRPDYNEQFF. In DNA form, the CDR3 reads TGTGCCACCAGCAGACCGGACTACAATGAGCAGTTCTTC. The chain couples TRBV15 to TRBJ2-1; D not resolved. Deletions cut 2 bases from V and 3 bases from J, with 5 bases between. CDR3 length equals 13 residues. Germline V gives CDR1 LNHNV, CDR2 YYDKDF (reference sequence).

The rearrangement links TRBV20-1 to TRBJ1-4; unclear D gene. The germline V gene has CDR1 DFQATT and CDR2 SNEGSKA (reference sequence). This CDR3 comprises 12 residues. V was trimmed by 2 bases and J by 10 bases, leaving 11 bases between them. The CDR3 protein is CSARREPGKLFF. The CDR3 DNA is TGCAGTGCTAGACGGGAACCCGGAAAACTGTTTTTT.

This clonotype turned up a few times. The chain carries TRBV11-2 and TRBJ2-1, with D possibly TRBD2 on 7 matching bases. The V gene's germline CDR1 is SGHAT and CDR2 FQNNGV. The CDR3 runs to 12 residues. The ends were cut back, 2 bases at V and 12 bases at J, with 11 bases in the middle. The CDR3 nucleotides read TGTGCCAGCAGCTTATTAGGGGGGGGGCAGTTCTTC. It yields the protein CASSLLGGGQFF.

The chain joins TRBV7-9 to TRBJ2-1; D is possibly TRBD1 (6 bases). This CDR3 region has 16 residues. The germline gives CDR1 SEHNR, CDR2 FQNEAQ (reference sequence). Between the trimmed V and J ends, which lost 5 bases and 0 bases, there was a span of 14 bases. The CDR3 nucleotides read TGTGCCAGCAGCGAGGACAGCCCGAGCTCCTACAATGAGCAGTTCTTC. It specifies CASSEDSPSSYNEQFF.

The chain is built from TRBV28 and TRBJ2-1; maybe TRBD2 (6 bases). V dropped 9 bases and J dropped 4 bases, with 22 bases sitting between them. The CDR3 sequence is 16 residues long. Germline CDR1 is MDHEN and CDR2 is SYDVKM. This chain's CDR3 is CASKSTGGANYNEQFF. CDR3 in DNA: TGTGCCAGTAAGTCGACTGGCGGGGCGAATTACAATGAGCAGTTCTTC.

This clonotype has more than one count but fewer than ten. V and J are TRBV21-1 and TRBJ2-7; the table's D gene call, TRBD1, was not cross checked with the DNA. TRBV21-1 is an annotated pseudogene. This CDR3 is 15 amino acids long. In DNA, the CDR3 is TGTGCCAGCAGCAAAGTCAGGGGGCCAAGGGGAGAGCAGTACTTC. It codes for CASSKVRGPRGEQYF.

This clonotype was counted a few times. The rearrangement links TRBV15 to TRBJ1-5; D is undetermined. Looked up from germline, CDR1 is LNHNV and CDR2 is YYDKDF (reference sequence). The CDR3 is 13 amino acids. V lost 0 bases to trimming and J lost 6 bases, with 6 bases between them. The CDR3 sequence is CATSRDRVQPQHF. The DNA of the CDR3 is TGTGCCACCAGCAGAGATCGGGTTCAGCCCCAGCATTTT. Drawing the rest from reference TRBV15 and TRBJ1-5, the complete variable domain is DAMVIQNPRYQVTQFGKPVTLSCSQTLNHNVMYWYQQKSSQAPKLLFHYYDKDFNNEADTPDNFQSRRPNTSFCFLDIRSPGLGDTAMYLCATSRDRVQPQHFGDGTRLSIL.